Each of the 21 T cell receptor beta chains below was sequenced from the same sample in a study of blood T cell repertoires in COVID-19. Here immunoSEQ multiplex PCR was the method, and the copy in TCRdb shows in-frame clones only, minus some. The sample lists about 480,000 clones, 89% occurring once. Sequences were obtained from peripheral blood. The receptors here all came from a man aged 18 to 30 with COVID-19, enrolled during active disease.

The chain joins TRBV5-4 to TRBJ1-2; TRBD1 agrees at 7 bases. The CDR3 runs to 14 residues. The germline CDR1 and CDR2 sequences are SGHNT and YYREEE (reference sequence). The trim removed 6 bases at V and 0 bases at J, leaving 5 bases unmatched. The CDR3 loop is CASTKQGTNYGYTF. The CDR3 nucleotides are TGTGCCAGCACCAAACAGGGGACTAACTATGGCTACACCTTC.

This clone showed up just once. This rearrangement joins TRBV7-9 to TRBJ2-3; no reliable D call. V dropped 7 bases and J dropped 2 bases, with 10 bases sitting between them. Germline V gives CDR1 SEHNR, CDR2 FQNEAQ (reference sequence). CDR3 size: 13 residues. This chain's CDR3 is CASKERPTDTQYF. The CDR3 coding sequence is TGTGCCAGCAAAGAGCGCCCCACAGATACGCAGTATTTT. Variable domain in full (rest from reference TRBV7-9 and TRBJ2-3): DTGVSQNPRHKITKRGQNVTFRCDPISEHNRLYWYRQTLGQGPEFLTYFQNEAQLEKSRLLSDRFSAERPKGSFSTLEIQRTEQGDSAMYLCASKERPTDTQYFGPGTRLTVL.

J is TRBJ2-1 and V is TRBV24-1; 11 bases agree with TRBD2. Germline-derived CDR1 and CDR2 are KGHDR and SFDVKD. Germline trimming cut 3 bases from V and 5 bases from J; bases unmatched to any gene: 2. This CDR3 comprises 15 residues. The CDR3 spells CATSDPSGRNNEQFF. CDR3 coding DNA: TGTGCCACCAGTGATCCTAGCGGGAGGAACAATGAGCAGTTCTTC.

J is TRBJ1-1 and V is TRBV5-4; a possible D gene is TRBD1 (6 bases). The CDR3 length is 13 residues. V was cut by 4 bases and J by 1 base, with 8 bases left in between. The germline gives CDR1 SGHNT, CDR2 YYREEE (reference sequence). CDR3 in DNA: TGTGCCAGCAGCGAAGGGGGGAACACTGAAGCTTTCTTT. It yields the protein CASSEGGNTEAFF.

The chain recombines TRBV6-6 with TRBJ2-7; 10 nucleotides match TRBD1. This CDR3 region has 15 residues. V trimming: 3 bases; J trimming: 4 bases; junction bases outside the gene matches: 6. CDR1 is MNHNY, CDR2 SVGAGI, per germline (reference sequence). CDR3 loop: CASSYRQGARYEQYF. The CDR3 DNA reads TGTGCCAGCAGTTATAGACAGGGGGCGAGGTACGAGCAGTACTTC.

The rearrangement joins TRBV15 to TRBJ2-1; D might be TRBD1 (6 bases). The CDR3 sequence is 16 residues long. The germline V gene encodes CDR1 LNHNV and CDR2 YYDKDF (reference sequence). The V and J ends lost 0 bases and 9 bases respectively, with 18 bases between them. The CDR3 here is CATSRDHPGTHSEQFF. The CDR3 bases are TGTGCCACCAGCAGAGACCATCCCGGGACACATAGTGAGCAGTTCTTC.

J is TRBJ1-5 and V is TRBV6-8, with TRBD1 identical over 11 bases. Germline V gene data show CDR1 as MNHGY and CDR2 as SAAAGT. Unmatched junction bases numbered 8, after V lost 1 base and J lost 0 bases. The CDR3 loop spans 19 amino acids. CDR3 nucleotide sequence: TGTGCCAGCAGTTACTTTTTGGGACAGGGGGAACATAGCAATCAGCCCCAGCATTTT. Residues: CASSYFLGQGEHSNQPQHF.

The rearrangement uses TRBV7-9 and TRBJ2-2; TRBD2 aligns across 9 bases. V shed 2 bases and J 2 bases; nucleotides not matched to a gene: 3. CDR1 and CDR2 from the germline V gene are SEHNR and FQNEAQ (reference sequence). The CDR3 spans 16 residues. The CDR3: CASSLFSGSNTGELFF. The CDR3 DNA reads as TGTGCCAGCAGCTTATTTAGCGGGAGTAACACCGGGGAGCTGTTTTTT. The full variable domain, rest sourced from reference TRBV7-9 and TRBJ2-2, is DTGVSQNPRHKITKRGQNVTFRCDPISEHNRLYWYRQTLGQGPEFLTYFQNEAQLEKSRLLSDRFSAERPKGSFSTLEIQRTEQGDSAMYLCASSLFSGSNTGELFFGEGSRLTVL.

V and J are TRBV6-1 and TRBJ1-6, with a possible D match to TRBD1 (5 bases). The length of the CDR3 is 13 residues. Germline lookup yields CDR1 MNHNS and CDR2 SASEGT. Trimming left V 2 bases short and J 7 bases short, with 6 bases between. The chain's CDR3 is CASSENRNSPLHF. Here the CDR3 DNA reads TGTGCCAGCAGTGAAAACAGGAATTCACCCCTCCACTTT.

The chain couples TRBV9 to TRBJ2-7; 7 bases match TRBD1. V gave up 3 bases and J gave up 3 bases; unmatched junction bases: 9. The CDR3 extends over 15 amino acids. Germline V CDR1 and CDR2: SGDLS, YYNGEE. CDR3 protein: CASSATGDFRYEQYF. CDR3 sequence (DNA): TGTGCCAGCAGCGCCACAGGGGATTTCCGCTACGAGCAGTACTTC.

This chain links TRBV10-1 with TRBJ2-3; a possible D gene is TRBD2 (6 bases). The CDR3 consists of 14 residues. The germline gives CDR1 WNHNN, CDR2 SYGVQD (reference sequence). The germline V and J ends were trimmed by 6 bases and 1 base, with 11 bases remaining between them. Here the CDR3 reads CASSDGGGTDTQYF. As DNA, the CDR3 is TGCGCCAGCAGCGACGGGGGTGGCACAGATACGCAGTATTTT.

Only a few counts were recorded for this clone. The J gene is TRBJ1-1, the V gene TRBV13; no reliable D call. This CDR3 contains 15 residues. CDR1 and CDR2 (germline): PRHDT, FYEKMQ (reference sequence). V gave up 3 bases and J gave up 6 bases, with 17 bases separating them. CDR3 residues: CASSFRVARAAEAFF. The CDR3 DNA sequence: TGTGCCAGCAGCTTTAGGGTGGCGCGGGCCGCTGAAGCTTTCTTT.

This chain joins TRBV5-4 and TRBJ2-5, with 11 bases identical to TRBD2. Germline V lookup: CDR1 SGHNT, CDR2 YYREEE (reference sequence). With 4 bases clipped from V and 2 bases from J, the junction kept 7 bases outside the gene matches. CDR3 length: 16 amino acids. As DNA, the CDR3 is TGTGCCAGCAGCCTCCAGACTAGCGGGGTGCAAGAGACCCAGTACTTC. Its translation is CASSLQTSGVQETQYF. Full variable domain (outside the CDR3, taken from reference TRBV5-4 and TRBJ2-5): ETGVTQSPTHLIKTRGQQVTLRCSSQSGHNTVSWYQQALGQGPQFIFQYYREEENGRGNFPPRFSGLQFPNYSSELNVNALELDDSALYLCASSLQTSGVQETQYFGPGTRLLVL.

This sequence joins TRBV19 and TRBJ1-1; 10 nucleotides align to TRBD1. The CDR3 length is 16 residues. Per the germline V gene, CDR1 is LNHDA and CDR2 is SQIVND (reference sequence). With 4 bases clipped from V and 6 bases from J, the junction kept 11 bases outside the gene matches. The CDR3: CASSTIPGQGEPEAFF. CDR3 DNA sequence: TGTGCCAGTAGTACAATTCCTGGACAGGGGGAGCCTGAAGCTTTCTTT. The variable domain in full, completed from reference TRBV19 and TRBJ1-1, reads DGGITQSPKYLFRKEGQNVTLSCEQNLNHDAMYWYRQDPGQGLRLIYYSQIVNDFQKGDIAEGYSVSREKKESFPLTVTSAQKNPTAFYLCASSTIPGQGEPEAFFGQGTRLTVV.

The CDR3 protein is CASMGRATGELFF. The CDR3 DNA is TGTGCCAGCATGGGCAGGGCTACCGGGGAGCTGTTTTTT. This chain links TRBV7-9 with TRBJ2-2; possible D gene TRBD1, 5 bases. This CDR3 spans 13 amino acids. Per germline, CDR1 SEHNR and CDR2 FQNEAQ (reference sequence). Trimming stripped 7 bases from V and 5 bases from J, with 11 bases between.

The gene calls are TRBV12-3 or TRBV12-4 and TRBJ2-3; TRBD1 is a possible D gene (6 bases). The CDR3 extends over 12 amino acids. The CDR3 region is CGSQGVGDTQYF. The CDR3 coding sequence is TGTGGATCACAGGGCGTAGGAGATACGCAGTATTTT.

This sequence joins TRBV3-1 (or the pseudogene TRBV3-2) and TRBJ2-1; D is possibly TRBD2 (6 bases). Between the trimmed V and J ends, which lost 1 base and 5 bases, there was a span of 12 bases. CDR3 length: 15 amino acids. Germline V gene lookup returns CDR1 LGHDT and CDR2 YNNKEL (reference sequence). The CDR3 DNA reads TGTGCCAGCAGCCAAGGCCCCGGACTAAACAATGAGCAGTTCTTC. Translated: CASSQGPGLNNEQFF.

The gene calls are TRBV7-9 and TRBJ2-3; tentative D call: TRBD1 (5 bases). Looked up from germline, CDR1 is SEHNR and CDR2 is FQNEAQ (reference sequence). CDR3 length: 16 residues. Trimming shortened V by 3 bases and J by 6 bases, and 19 bases separated the two germline ends. Here the CDR3 reads CASSLAGPPGIDTQYF. The CDR3 DNA reads as TGTGCCAGCAGCTTGGCCGGTCCACCAGGGATTGATACGCAGTATTTT.

The chain couples TRBV11-1 to TRBJ2-3; D perhaps matches TRBD2 (6 bases). The germline V gene encodes CDR1 SGHAT and CDR2 FQDESV (reference sequence). The CDR3 contains 16 residues. V was pared by 4 bases and J by 1 base, with 15 bases between. The chain's CDR3 is CASSSTSRPRTDTQYF. The CDR3 bases are TGTGCCAGCAGCTCAACTAGCCGACCCCGCACAGATACGCAGTATTTT.

V usage is TRBV27 and J usage is TRBJ2-7; 8 bases agree with TRBD1. The trim removed 5 bases at V and 1 base at J, leaving 7 bases unmatched. The CDR3 sequence is 15 residues long. Germline V gene lookup returns CDR1 MNHEY and CDR2 SMNVEV (reference sequence). The CDR3, as DNA: TGTGCCAGCAGTCCGCATCGGGACAGGTCCTACGAGCAGTACTTC. Amino acid sequence: CASSPHRDRSYEQYF.

V usage is TRBV5-5 and J usage is TRBJ2-3; no definite D call. CDR3 size: 15 residues. Germline-derived CDR1 and CDR2 are SGHKS and YYEKEE (reference sequence). V gave up 0 bases and J gave up 0 bases, with 8 bases separating them. DNA of the CDR3: TGTGCCAGCAGCTTGGGGGCAGAAAGCACAGATACGCAGTATTTT. Protein: CASSLGAESTDTQYF.